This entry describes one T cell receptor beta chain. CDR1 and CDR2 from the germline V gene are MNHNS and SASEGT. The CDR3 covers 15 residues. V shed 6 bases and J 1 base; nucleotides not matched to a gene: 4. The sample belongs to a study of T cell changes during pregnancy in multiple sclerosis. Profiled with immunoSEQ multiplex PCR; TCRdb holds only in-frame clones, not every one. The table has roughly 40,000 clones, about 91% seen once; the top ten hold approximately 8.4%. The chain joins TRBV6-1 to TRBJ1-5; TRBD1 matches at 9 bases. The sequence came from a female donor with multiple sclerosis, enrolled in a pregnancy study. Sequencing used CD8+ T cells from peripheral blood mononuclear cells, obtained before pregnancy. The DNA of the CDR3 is TGTGCCAGCAGGGGGGACAGGGCAAGCAATCAGCCCCAGCATTTT. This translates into CASRGDRASNQPQHF.